This TCR beta chain was observed in a study of T cell changes during pregnancy in multiple sclerosis. Only in-frame clones appear in the TCRdb table, and some are missing; sequencing was by immunoSEQ multiplex PCR. In the table there are about 61,000 clones, just under 90% of which are singletons. V shed 6 bases and J shed 1 base, with 12 bases lying between them. The CDR3 totals 14 residues. The germline gives CDR1 MNHEY, CDR2 SMNVEV (reference sequence). This sample comprised peripheral blood, obtained in the first trimester of pregnancy. The chain has TRBV27 and TRBJ1-1; D not certain. This TCR came from a female donor in good health, enrolled as a control in a pregnancy study. CDR3 coding DNA: TGTGCCAGCAGACCCATTGGCCCGAACACTGAAGCTTTCTTT. It translates to CASRPIGPNTEAFF.